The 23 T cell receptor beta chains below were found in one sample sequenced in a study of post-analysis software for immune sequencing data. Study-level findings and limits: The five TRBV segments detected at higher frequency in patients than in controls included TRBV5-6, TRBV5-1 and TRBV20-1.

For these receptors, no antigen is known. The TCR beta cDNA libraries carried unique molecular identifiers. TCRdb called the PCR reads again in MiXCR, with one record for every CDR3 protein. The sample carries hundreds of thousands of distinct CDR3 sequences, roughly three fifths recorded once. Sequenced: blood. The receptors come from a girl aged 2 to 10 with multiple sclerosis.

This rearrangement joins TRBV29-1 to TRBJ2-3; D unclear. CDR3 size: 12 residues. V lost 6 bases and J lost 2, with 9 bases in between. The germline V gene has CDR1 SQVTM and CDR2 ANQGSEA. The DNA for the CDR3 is TGCAGCGTCGTTATAGACACAGATACGCAGTATTTT. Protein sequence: CSVVIDTDTQYF.

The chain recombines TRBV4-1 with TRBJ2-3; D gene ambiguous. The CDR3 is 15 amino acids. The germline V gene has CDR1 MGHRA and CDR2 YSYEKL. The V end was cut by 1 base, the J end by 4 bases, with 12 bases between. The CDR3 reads CASSQAGVSADTQYF. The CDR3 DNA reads TGCGCCAGCAGCCAAGCGGGTGTGAGCGCAGATACGCAGTATTTT.

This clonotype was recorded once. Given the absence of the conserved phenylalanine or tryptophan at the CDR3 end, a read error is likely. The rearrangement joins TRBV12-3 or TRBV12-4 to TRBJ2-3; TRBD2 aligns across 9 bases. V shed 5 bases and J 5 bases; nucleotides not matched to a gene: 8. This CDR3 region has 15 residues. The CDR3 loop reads CASSPASGVGDTQYS. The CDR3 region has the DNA TGTGCCAGCAGTCCGGCTAGCGGGGTTGGAGATACGCAGTATTCT.

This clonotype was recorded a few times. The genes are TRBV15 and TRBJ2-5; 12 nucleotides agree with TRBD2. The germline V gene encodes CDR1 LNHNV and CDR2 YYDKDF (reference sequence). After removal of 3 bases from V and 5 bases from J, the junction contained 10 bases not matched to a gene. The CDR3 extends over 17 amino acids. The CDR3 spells CATSSGKTSGRGETQYF. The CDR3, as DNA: TGTGCCACCAGCAGTGGGAAGACTAGCGGGAGAGGGGAGACCCAGTACTTC.

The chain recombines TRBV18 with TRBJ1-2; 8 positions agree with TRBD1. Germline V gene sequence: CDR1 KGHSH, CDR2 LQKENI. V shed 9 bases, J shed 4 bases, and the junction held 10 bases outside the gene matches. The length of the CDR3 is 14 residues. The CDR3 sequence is CASDRGRGGYGYTF. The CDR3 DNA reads TGTGCCAGTGACAGGGGACGGGGCGGCTATGGCTACACCTTC.

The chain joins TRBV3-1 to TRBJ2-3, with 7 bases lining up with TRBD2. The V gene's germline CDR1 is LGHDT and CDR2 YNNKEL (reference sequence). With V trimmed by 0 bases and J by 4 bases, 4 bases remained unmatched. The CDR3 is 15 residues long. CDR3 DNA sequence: TGTGCCAGCAGCCAAGAGGGAGGGACCCCAGATACGCAGTATTTT. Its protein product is CASSQEGGTPDTQYF.

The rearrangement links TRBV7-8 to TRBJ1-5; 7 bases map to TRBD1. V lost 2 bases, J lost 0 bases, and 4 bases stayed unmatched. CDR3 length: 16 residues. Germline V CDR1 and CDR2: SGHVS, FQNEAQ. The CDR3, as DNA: TGTGCCAGCAGCTTAATCCACAGGGGTAGCAATCAGCCCCAGCATTTT. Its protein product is CASSLIHRGSNQPQHF.

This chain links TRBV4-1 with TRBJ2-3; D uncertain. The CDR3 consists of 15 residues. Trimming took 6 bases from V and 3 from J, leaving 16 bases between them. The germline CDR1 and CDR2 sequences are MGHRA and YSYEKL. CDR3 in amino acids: CASRPVGQVTDTQYF. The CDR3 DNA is TGCGCCAGCAGACCCGTAGGGCAAGTGACAGATACGCAGTATTTT.

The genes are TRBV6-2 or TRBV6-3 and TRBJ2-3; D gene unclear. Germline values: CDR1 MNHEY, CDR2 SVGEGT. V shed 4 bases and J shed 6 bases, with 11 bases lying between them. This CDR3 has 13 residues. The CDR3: CASSWTGIDTQYF. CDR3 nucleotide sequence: TGTGCCAGCAGTTGGACGGGTATTGATACGCAGTATTTT.

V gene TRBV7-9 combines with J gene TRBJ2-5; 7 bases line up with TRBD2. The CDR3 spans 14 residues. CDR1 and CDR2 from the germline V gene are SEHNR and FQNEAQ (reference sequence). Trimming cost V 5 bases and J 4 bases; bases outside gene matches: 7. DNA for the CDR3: TGTGCCAGCAGCCACCCGGGGAGGGCAGAGACCCAGTACTTC. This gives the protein CASSHPGRAETQYF.

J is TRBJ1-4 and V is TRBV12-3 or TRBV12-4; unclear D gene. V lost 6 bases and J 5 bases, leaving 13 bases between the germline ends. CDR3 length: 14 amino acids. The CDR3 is CASSPGGWNEKLFF. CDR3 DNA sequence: TGTGCCAGCAGCCCCGGAGGGTGGAATGAAAAACTGTTTTTT.

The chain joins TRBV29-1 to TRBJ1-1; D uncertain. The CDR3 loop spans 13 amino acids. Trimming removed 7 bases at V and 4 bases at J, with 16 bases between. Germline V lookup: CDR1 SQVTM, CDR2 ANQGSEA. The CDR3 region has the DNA TGCAGCGCGGCGGGAGGCGTAGGCACTGAAGCTTTCTTT. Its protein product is CSAAGGVGTEAFF.

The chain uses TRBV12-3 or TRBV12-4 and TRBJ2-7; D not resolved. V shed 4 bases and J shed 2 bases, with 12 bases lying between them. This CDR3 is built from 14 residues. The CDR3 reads CASSSQITAYEQYF. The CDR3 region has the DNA TGTGCCAGCAGTTCCCAGATCACGGCCTACGAGCAGTACTTC.

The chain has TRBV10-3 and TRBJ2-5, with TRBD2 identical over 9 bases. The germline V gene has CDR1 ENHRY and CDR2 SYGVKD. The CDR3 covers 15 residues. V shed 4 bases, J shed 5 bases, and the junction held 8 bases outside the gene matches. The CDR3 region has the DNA TGTGCCATCAGTGGGGATAGCGGGAGCGGGGAGACCCAGTACTTC. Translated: CAISGDSGSGETQYF.

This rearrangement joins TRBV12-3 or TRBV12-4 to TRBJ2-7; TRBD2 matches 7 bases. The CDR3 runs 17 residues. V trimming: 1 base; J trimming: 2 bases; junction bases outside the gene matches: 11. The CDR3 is CASSLDSEGLVPYEQYF. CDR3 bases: TGTGCCAGCAGTTTAGATTCTGAAGGACTAGTTCCCTACGAGCAGTACTTC.

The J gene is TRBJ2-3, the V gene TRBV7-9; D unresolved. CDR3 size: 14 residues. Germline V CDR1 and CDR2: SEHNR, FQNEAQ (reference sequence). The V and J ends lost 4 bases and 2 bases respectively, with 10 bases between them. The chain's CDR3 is CASSSRQYTDTQYF. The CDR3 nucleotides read TGTGCCAGCAGCTCCCGGCAGTACACAGATACGCAGTATTTT. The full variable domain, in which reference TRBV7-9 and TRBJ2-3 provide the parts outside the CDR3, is DTGVSQNPRHKITKRGQNVTFRCDPISEHNRLYWYRQTLGQGPEFLTYFQNEAQLEKSRLLSDRFSAERPKGSFSTLEIQRTEQGDSAMYLCASSSRQYTDTQYFGPGTRLTVL.

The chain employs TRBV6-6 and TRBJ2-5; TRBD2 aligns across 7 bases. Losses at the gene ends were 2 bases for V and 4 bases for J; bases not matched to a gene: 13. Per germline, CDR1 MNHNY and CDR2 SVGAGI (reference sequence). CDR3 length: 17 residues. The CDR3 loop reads CASSYGSRGGPRETQYF. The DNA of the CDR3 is TGTGCCAGCAGTTACGGTAGTCGGGGAGGGCCGAGAGAGACCCAGTACTTC.

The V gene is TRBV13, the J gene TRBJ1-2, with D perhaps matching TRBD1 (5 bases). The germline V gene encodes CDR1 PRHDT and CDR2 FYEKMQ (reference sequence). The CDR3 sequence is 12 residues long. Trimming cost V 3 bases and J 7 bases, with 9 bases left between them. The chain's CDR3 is CASSLRGSGYTF. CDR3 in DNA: TGTGCCAGCAGCTTGAGGGGCTCTGGCTACACCTTC.

In DNA form, the CDR3 reads TGTGCCAGCAGTGAAGAGGGGGACCCCTCACCCTACAATGAGCAGTTCTTC. This sequence encodes CASSEEGDPSPYNEQFF. The chain employs TRBV6-1 and TRBJ2-1; tentative D call: TRBD1 (6 bases). From germline, CDR1 is MNHNS and CDR2 SASEGT. The CDR3 consists of 17 residues. V was clipped by 1 base and J by 2 bases, with 15 bases between them.

In DNA, the CDR3 is TGTGCCAGCAGTTACTCGAGTGCGGGGATACACCAAGAGACCCAGTACTTC. Its protein is CASSYSSAGIHQETQYF. The rearrangement links TRBV6-2 or TRBV6-3 to TRBJ2-5, with a possible D match to TRBD2 (6 bases). Germline V gene data show CDR1 as MNHEY and CDR2 as SVGEGT. Deletions cut 0 bases from V and 0 bases from J, with 14 bases between. The CDR3 spans 17 residues.

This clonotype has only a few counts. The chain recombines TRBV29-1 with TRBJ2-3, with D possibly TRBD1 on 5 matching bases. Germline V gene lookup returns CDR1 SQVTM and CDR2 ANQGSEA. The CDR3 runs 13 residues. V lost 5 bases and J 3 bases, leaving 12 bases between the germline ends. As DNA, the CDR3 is TGCAGCGTTTCAACGAAGGGGACAGATACGCAGTATTTT. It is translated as CSVSTKGTDTQYF.

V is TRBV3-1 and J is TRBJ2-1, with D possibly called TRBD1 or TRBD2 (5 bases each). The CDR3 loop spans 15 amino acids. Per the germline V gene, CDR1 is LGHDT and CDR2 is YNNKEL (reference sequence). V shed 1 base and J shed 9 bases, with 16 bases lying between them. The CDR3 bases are TGTGCCAGCAGCCAAGGGAGGCCAGGGTCTGGTGAGCAGTTCTTC. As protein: CASSQGRPGSGEQFF.

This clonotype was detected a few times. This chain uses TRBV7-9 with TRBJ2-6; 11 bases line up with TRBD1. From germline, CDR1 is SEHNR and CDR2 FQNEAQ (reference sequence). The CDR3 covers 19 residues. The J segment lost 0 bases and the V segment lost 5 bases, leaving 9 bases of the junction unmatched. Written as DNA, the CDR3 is TGTGCCAGCAGCAGCCCCGGGACAGGGGGAACCTCTGGGGCCAACGTCCTGACTTTC. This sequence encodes CASSSPGTGGTSGANVLTF.